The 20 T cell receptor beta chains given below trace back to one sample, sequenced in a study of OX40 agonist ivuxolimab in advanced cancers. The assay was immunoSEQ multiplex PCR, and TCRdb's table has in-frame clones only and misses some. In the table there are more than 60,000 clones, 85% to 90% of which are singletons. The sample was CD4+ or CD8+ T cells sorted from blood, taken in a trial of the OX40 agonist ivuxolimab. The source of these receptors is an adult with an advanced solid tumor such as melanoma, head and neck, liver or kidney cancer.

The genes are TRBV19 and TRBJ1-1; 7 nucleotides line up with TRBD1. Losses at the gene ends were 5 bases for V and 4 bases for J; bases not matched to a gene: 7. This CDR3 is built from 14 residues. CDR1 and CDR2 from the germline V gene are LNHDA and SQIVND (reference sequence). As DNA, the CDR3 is TGTGCCAGTAGTCTTCAGGGACAGCGCACTGAAGCTTTCTTT. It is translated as CASSLQGQRTEAFF.

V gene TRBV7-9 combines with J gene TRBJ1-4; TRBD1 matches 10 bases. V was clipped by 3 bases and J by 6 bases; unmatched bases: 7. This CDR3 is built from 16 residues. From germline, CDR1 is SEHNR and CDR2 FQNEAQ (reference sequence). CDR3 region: CASSFTPGQGDEKLFF. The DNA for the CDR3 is TGTGCCAGCAGCTTCACTCCCGGACAGGGGGATGAAAAACTGTTTTTT.

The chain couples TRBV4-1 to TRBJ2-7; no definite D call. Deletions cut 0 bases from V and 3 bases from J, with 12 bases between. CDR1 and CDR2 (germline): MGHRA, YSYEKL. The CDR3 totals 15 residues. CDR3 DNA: TGCGCCAGCAGCCAAGATTTCGGCAGCATCTACGAGCAGTACTTC. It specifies CASSQDFGSIYEQYF.

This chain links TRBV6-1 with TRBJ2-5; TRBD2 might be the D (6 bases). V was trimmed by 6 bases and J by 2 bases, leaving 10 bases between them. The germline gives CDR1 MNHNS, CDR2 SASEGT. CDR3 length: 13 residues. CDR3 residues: CASRSGGQETQYF. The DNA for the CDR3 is TGTGCCAGCAGGTCTGGGGGGCAAGAGACCCAGTACTTC.

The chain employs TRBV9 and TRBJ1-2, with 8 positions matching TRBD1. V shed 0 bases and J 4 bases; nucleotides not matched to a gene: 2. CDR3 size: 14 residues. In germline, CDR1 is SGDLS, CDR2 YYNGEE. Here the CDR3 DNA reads TGTGCCAGCAGCGTAGCGCAGGGGGCCTATGGCTACACCTTC. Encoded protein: CASSVAQGAYGYTF. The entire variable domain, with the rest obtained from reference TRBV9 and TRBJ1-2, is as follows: DSGVTQTPKHLITATGQRVTLRCSPRSGDLSVYWYQQSLDQGLQFLIQYYNGEERAKGNILERFSAQQFPDLHSELNLSSLELGDSALYFCASSVAQGAYGYTFGSGTRLTVV.

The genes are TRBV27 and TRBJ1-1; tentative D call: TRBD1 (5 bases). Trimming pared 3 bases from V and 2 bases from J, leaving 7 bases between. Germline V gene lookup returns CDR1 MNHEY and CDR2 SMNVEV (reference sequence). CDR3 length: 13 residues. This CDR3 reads CASSFTGNTEAFF. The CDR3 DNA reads TGTGCCAGCAGTTTTACAGGAAACACTGAAGCTTTCTTT.

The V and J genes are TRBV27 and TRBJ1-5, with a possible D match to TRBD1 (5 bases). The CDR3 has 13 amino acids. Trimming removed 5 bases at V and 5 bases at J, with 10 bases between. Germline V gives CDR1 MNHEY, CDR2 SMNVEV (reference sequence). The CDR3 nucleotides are TGTGCCAGCAGTGGACGGGGGGATCAGCCCCAGCATTTT. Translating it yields CASSGRGDQPQHF.

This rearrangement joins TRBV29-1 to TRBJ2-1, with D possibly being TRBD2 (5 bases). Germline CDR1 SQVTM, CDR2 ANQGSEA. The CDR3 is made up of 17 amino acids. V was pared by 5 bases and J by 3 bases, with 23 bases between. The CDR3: CSVITTGPRGYYNEQFF. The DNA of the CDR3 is TGCAGCGTTATTACTACCGGGCCCCGAGGGTACTACAATGAGCAGTTCTTC.

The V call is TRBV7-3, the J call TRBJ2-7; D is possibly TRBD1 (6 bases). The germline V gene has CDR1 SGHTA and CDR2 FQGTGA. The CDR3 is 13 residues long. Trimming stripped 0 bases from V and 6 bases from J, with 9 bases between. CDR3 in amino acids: CASSLTTDSEQYF. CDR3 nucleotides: TGTGCCAGCAGCTTAACGACGGACAGCGAGCAGTACTTC.

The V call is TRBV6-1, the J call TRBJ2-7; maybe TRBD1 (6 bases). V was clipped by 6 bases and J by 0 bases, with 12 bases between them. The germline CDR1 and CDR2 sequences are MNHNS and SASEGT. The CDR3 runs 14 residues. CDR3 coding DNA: TGTGCCAGCAGGGAATGGACAGCCTCCTACGAGCAGTACTTC. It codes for CASREWTASYEQYF.

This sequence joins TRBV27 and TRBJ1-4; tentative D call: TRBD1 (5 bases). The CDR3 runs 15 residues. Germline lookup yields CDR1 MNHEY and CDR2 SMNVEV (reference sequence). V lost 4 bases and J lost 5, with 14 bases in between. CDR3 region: CASSYGDRRNEKLFF. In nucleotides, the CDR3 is TGTGCCAGCAGTTACGGCGACAGAAGAAATGAAAAACTGTTTTTT.

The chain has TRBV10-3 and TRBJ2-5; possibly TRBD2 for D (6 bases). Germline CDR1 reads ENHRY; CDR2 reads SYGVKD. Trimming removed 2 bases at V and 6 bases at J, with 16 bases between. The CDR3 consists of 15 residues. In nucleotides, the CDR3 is TGTGCCATCAGTGAGGGAGGGAGTTTCGCACAGACCCAGTACTTC. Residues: CAISEGGSFAQTQYF.

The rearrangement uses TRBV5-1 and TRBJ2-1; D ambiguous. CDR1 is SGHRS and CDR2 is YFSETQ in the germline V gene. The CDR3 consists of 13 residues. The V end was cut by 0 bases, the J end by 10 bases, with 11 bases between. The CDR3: CASSLDPGWEQFF. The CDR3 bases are TGCGCCAGCAGCTTGGATCCAGGATGGGAGCAGTTCTTC.

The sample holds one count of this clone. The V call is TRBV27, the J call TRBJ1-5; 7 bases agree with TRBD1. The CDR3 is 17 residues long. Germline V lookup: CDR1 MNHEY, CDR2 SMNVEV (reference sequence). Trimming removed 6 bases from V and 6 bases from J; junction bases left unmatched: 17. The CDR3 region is CASSPSHYRGGRQPQHF. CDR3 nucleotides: TGTGCCAGCAGCCCCTCTCATTACAGGGGAGGGCGTCAGCCCCAGCATTTT.

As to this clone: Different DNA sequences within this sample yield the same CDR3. The chain's CDR3 is CASSQETGGFYNEQFF. For the CDR3, the DNA is TGTGCCAGCAGCCAAGAGACAGGGGGCTTCTACAATGAGCAGTTCTTC. The chain joins TRBV4-2 to TRBJ2-1, with 10 bases lining up with TRBD1. This CDR3 region has 16 residues. Per the germline V gene, CDR1 is LGHNA and CDR2 is YNFKEQ. V lost 0 bases to trimming and J lost 3 bases; unmatched junction nucleotides: 2.

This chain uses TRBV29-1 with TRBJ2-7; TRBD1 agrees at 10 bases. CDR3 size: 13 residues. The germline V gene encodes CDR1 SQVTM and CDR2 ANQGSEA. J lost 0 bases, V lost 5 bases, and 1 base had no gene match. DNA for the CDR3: TGCAGCGTTAGGACAGGGGGCTCCTACGAGCAGTACTTC. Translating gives CSVRTGGSYEQYF.

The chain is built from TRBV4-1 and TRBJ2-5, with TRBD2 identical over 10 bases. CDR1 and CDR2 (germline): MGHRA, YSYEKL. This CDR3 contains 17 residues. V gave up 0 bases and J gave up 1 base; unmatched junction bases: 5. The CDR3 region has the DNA TGCGCCAGCAGCCAAGATTTCACTAGCGGGATCCAAGAGACCCAGTACTTC. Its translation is CASSQDFTSGIQETQYF.

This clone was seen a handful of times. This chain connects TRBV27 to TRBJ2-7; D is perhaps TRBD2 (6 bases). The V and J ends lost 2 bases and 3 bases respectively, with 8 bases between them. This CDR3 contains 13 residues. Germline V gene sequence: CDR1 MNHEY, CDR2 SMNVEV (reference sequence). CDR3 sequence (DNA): TGTGCCAGCAGTTTAGGGACTCACTACGAGCAGTACTTC. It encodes CASSLGTHYEQYF.

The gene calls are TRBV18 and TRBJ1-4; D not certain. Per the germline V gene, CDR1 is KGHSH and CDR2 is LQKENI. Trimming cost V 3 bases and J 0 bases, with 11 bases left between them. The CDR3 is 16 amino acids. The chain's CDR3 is CASSPLRQATNEKLFF. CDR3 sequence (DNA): TGTGCCAGCTCACCTTTGAGGCAGGCAACTAATGAAAAACTGTTTTTT.

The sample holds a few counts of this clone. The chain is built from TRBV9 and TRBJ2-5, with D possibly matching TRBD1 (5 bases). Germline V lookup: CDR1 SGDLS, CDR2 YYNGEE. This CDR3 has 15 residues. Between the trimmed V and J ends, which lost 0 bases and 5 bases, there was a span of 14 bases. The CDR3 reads CASSVAWGSGETQYF. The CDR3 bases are TGTGCCAGCAGCGTAGCATGGGGCTCCGGGGAGACCCAGTACTTC.